The present T cell receptor (beta chain) was sequenced within a study of Graves' ophthalmopathy and Graves' hyperthyroidism. Hyperthyroidism counted as stable given no ophthalmopathy within 18 months of follow-up. This clonotype occurred a few times. Germline assignment: CDR1 MGHDK and CDR2 SYGVNS. V dropped 6 bases and J dropped 1 base, with 15 bases sitting between them. CDR3 length: 16 amino acids. RNA served as the template for amplifying TCR beta CDR3 regions. HTBI-primed first-round RT-PCR preceded second-round multiplex PCR. TCRdb passed the multiplex PCR reads through MiXCR, listing each CDR3 protein once. This sample carries 600,000 to 650,000 distinct CDR3 sequences, about 20% of them seen once, and the ten largest clones take more than 5.5%.

The clonotype comes from a woman aged 18-29 years with stable Graves' hyperthyroidism. Some clones in this sample may be carry-over from other donors' samples. The rearrangement links TRBV25-1 to TRBJ2-2; perhaps TRBD1 as D (5 bases). Sequencing input: peripheral blood. CDR3 coding DNA: TGTGCCAGCAGGCAGACGACAGTTGAGAACACCGGGGAGCTGTTTTTT. This sequence encodes CASRQTTVENTGELFF. The entire variable domain, with the rest obtained from reference TRBV25-1 and TRBJ2-2, is as follows: EADIYQTPRYLVIGTGKKITLECSQTMGHDKMYWYQQDPGMELHLIHYSYGVNSTEKGDLSSESTVSRIRTEHFPLTLESARPSHTSQYLCASRQTTVENTGELFFGEGSRLTVL.